Listed below are T cell receptor beta chains from one sample, sequenced in a study of vaccination effects on CD4 cells after COVID-19. Repertoires were generated with immunoSEQ multiplex PCR, while TCRdb's copy carries only in-frame clones and drops some. The data hold around 30,000 clones, with about three quarters observed a single time. Their antigens remain unidentified. Sample: CD4+ T cells from PBMCs cultured with HCoV-NL63 spike peptides, taken before COVID-19 vaccination. These receptors were collected from a human donor who had a prior SARS-CoV-2 infection. CDR3s include the opening cysteine and the closing phenylalanine or tryptophan. A D gene is named only where the DNA matches it firmly. Not every row has a clone size; where given, it reads once, few, many or a size class.

V gene: TRBV19; clone size: .; D gene: .; J gene: TRBJ2-2; CDR3 DNA: TGTGCCAGCAAAACAGGGTTTAGCACCGGGGAGCTGTTTTTT; CDR3 protein: CASKTGFSTGELFF
V gene: TRBV5-1; clone size: .; D gene: TRBD2; J gene: TRBJ2-3; CDR3 DNA: TGCGCCAGCAGCTTGGAACTAGCGGGAGCAGGCACAGATACGCAGTATTTT; CDR3 protein: CASSLELAGAGTDTQYF
V gene: TRBV20-1; clone size: .; D gene: .; J gene: TRBJ1-4; CDR3 DNA: TGCAGTGCTAGTAACAGGGCGAGTTCGGATGAAAAACTGTTTTTT; CDR3 protein: CSASNRASSDEKLFF
V gene: TRBV10-1; clone size: .; D gene: .; J gene: TRBJ2-4; CDR3 DNA: TGCGCCAGCAGTGAGTCAGTAGCCAAAAACATTCAGTACTTC; CDR3 protein: CASSESVAKNIQYF
V gene: TRBV30; clone size: .; D gene: .; J gene: TRBJ2-6; CDR3 DNA: TGTGCCTGGGGCCGCTCTGGGGCCAACGTCCTGACTTTC; CDR3 protein: CAWGRSGANVLTF
V gene: TRBV18; clone size: .; D gene: .; J gene: TRBJ1-4; CDR3 DNA: TGTGCCAGCTCATTGAACCTGGTGTCCACTAATGAAAAACTGTTTTTT; CDR3 protein: CASSLNLVSTNEKLFF
V gene: TRBV11-3; clone size: few; D gene: .; J gene: TRBJ2-3; CDR3 DNA: TGTGCCAGCAGCTTACAGGACAAAGTACAGTATTTT; CDR3 protein: CASSLQDKVQYF
V gene: TRBV18; clone size: once; D gene: .; J gene: TRBJ1-1; CDR3 DNA: TGTGCCAGCTCACGGGGTATAGGGGCCCAGTTTGAAGCTTTCTTT; CDR3 protein: CASSRGIGAQFEAFF
V gene: TRBV7-9; clone size: .; D gene: TRBD2; J gene: TRBJ2-5; CDR3 DNA: TGTGCCAGCAGCCCTGGACTAGCGGGAGGTGAGACCCAGTACTTC; CDR3 protein: CASSPGLAGGETQYF
V gene: TRBV2; clone size: .; D gene: .; J gene: TRBJ2-7; CDR3 DNA: TGTGCCAGGGGGGCAGGGGGTGGAGCGGGAGCCTACGAGCAGTACTTC; CDR3 protein: CARGAGGGAGAYEQYF
V gene: TRBV30; clone size: few; D gene: TRBD1; J gene: TRBJ1-6; CDR3 DNA: TGTGCCTGGAGCGACAGGGTTGAATCACCCCTCCACTTT; CDR3 protein: CAWSDRVESPLHF
V gene: TRBV5-1; clone size: .; D gene: .; J gene: TRBJ2-2; CDR3 DNA: TGCGCCAGCAGCTTGGCAGGGACCGGGGAGCTGTTTTTT; CDR3 protein: CASSLAGTGELFF
V gene: TRBV4-2; clone size: .; D gene: .; J gene: TRBJ2-7; CDR3 DNA: TGTGCCAGCAGCCAAGATGGAGGACAGTTCTCATCCTACGAGCAGTACTTC; CDR3 protein: CASSQDGGQFSSYEQYF
V gene: TRBV9; clone size: .; D gene: .; J gene: TRBJ2-3; CDR3 DNA: TGTGCCAGCAGCGTAGGCGCAGGCAGCACAGATACGCAGTATTTT; CDR3 protein: CASSVGAGSTDTQYF
V gene: TRBV19; clone size: .; D gene: .; J gene: TRBJ1-1; CDR3 DNA: TGTGCCAGTAGAAGTTGGGGCACTGAAGCTTTCTTT; CDR3 protein: CASRSWGTEAFF
V gene: TRBV25-1; clone size: .; D gene: .; J gene: TRBJ1-2; CDR3 DNA: TGTGCCAGCAGTGAATCTGGCAGGGATTCCTATGGCTACACCTTC; CDR3 protein: CASSESGRDSYGYTF
V gene: TRBV6-2/TRBV6-3; clone size: once; D gene: .; J gene: TRBJ1-5; CDR3 DNA: TGTGCCAGCAGCTCACGGCAGGGCGATCAGCCCCAGCATTTT; CDR3 protein: CASSSRQGDQPQHF